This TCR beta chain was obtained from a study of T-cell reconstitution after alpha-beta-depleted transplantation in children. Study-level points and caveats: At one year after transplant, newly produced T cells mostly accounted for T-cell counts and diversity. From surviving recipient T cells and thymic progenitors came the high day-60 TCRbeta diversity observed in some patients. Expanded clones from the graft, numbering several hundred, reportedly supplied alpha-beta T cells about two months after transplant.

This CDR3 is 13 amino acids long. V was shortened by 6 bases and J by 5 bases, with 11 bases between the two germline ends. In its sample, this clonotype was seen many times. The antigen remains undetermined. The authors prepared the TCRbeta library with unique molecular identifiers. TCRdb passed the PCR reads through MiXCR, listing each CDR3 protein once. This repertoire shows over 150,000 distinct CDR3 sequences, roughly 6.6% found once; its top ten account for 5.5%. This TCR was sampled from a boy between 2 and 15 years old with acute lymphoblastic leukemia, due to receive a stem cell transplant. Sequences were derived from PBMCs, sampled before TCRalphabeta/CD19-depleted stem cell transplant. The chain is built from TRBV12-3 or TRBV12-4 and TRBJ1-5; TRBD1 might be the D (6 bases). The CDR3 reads CASSTGSDQPQHF. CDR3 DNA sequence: TGTGCCAGCAGCACAGGGTCGGATCAGCCCCAGCATTTT.